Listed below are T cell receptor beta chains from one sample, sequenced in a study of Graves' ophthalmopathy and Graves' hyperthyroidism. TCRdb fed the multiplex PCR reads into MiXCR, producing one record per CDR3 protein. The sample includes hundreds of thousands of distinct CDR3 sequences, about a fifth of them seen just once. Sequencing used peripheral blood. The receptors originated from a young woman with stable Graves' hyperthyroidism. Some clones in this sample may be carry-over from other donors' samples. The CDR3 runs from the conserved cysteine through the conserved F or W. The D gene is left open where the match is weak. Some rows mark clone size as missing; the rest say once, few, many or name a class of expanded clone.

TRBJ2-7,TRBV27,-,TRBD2,CASTPWGGSSYEQYF,TGTGCCAGCACCCCGTGGGGGGGAAGCTCCTACGAGCAGTACTTC
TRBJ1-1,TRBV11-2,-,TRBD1,CASVEQGDATEAFF,TGTGCCAGCGTAGAGCAGGGGGATGCCACTGAAGCTTTCTTT
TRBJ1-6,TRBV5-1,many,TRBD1,CASRKQGAQSPLHF,TGCGCCAGCAGAAAACAGGGGGCCCAGTCACCCCTCCACTTT
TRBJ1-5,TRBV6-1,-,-,CASSTKPGAGGNQPQHF,TGTGCCAGCTCGACCAAACCGGGGGCAGGAGGCAATCAGCCCCAGCATTTT
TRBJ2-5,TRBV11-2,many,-,CASSLRRETQYF,TGTGCCAGCAGCTTAAGACGAGAGACCCAGTACTTC
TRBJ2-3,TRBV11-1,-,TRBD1,CASSPHLETGLNTQYF,TGTGCCAGCAGCCCACACCTTGAGACAGGGTTGAATACGCAGTATTTT
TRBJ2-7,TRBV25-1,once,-,CASSEQGYEHYF,TGTGCCAGCAGTGAACAGGGGTACGAGCATTACTTC
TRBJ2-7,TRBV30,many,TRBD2,CAWGDYTMWEQYF,TGTGCCTGGGGGGACTATACGATGTGGGAGCAGTACTTC
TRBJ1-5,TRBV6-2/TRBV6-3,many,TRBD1,CASRSTGGGMRAQHF,TGTGCCAGCAGAAGCACAGGGGGCGGAATGAGGGCCCAGCATTTT
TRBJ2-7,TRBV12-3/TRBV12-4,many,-,CASTFSGEQYF,TGTGCCAGCACCTTTAGCGGCGAGCAGTACTTC
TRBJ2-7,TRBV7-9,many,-,CASRTAGTYEQYF,TGTGCCAGCAGAACCGCGGGGACCTACGAGCAGTACTTC
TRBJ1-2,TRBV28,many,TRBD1,CASSLFKTGVGYTF,TGTGCCAGCAGTTTATTTAAGACAGGGGTTGGCTACACCTTC
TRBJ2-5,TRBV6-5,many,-,CASSYSKAPETQYF,TGTGCCAGCAGTTACTCGAAGGCTCCGGAGACCCAGTACTTC
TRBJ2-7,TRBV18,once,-,CASSPRWTKPTYEQYF,TGTGCCAGCTCACCACGATGGACCAAACCTACCTACGAGCAGTACTTC
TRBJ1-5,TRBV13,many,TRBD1,CASSLGQGVDQPQHF,TGTGCCAGCAGCTTAGGACAGGGGGTCGATCAGCCCCAGCATTTT
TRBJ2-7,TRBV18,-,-,CASSPNPGDEQYF,TGTGCCAGCTCACCAAATCCAGGGGATGAGCAGTACTTC
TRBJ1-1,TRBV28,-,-,CASSSTGRPLNTEAFF,TGTGCCAGCAGTTCTACGGGTCGACCTCTGAACACTGAAGCTTTCTTT
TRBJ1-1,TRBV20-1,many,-,CSARVFGGKNTEAFF,TGCAGTGCTAGAGTTTTCGGCGGGAAGAACACTGAAGCTTTCTTT
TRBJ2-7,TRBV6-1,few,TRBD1,CASSALQGAHGEQYF,TGTGCCAGCAGTGCTTTACAGGGGGCGCACGGCGAGCAGTACTTC
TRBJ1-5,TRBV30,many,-,CAWSRADNQPQHF,TGTGCCTGGAGTAGGGCTGACAATCAGCCCCAGCATTTT
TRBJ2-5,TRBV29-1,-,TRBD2,CSVDAGEETQYF,TGCAGCGTTGACGCGGGAGAAGAGACCCAGTACTTC
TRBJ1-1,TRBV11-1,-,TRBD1,CASSARGGANTEAFF,TGTGCCAGCAGCGCCCGAGGGGGCGCGAACACTGAAGCTTTCTTT
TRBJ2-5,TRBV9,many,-,CASSPWDSDRETQYF,TGTGCCAGCAGCCCGTGGGACTCCGACCGGGAGACCCAGTACTTC
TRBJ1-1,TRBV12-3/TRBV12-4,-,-,CASSGRVYNTDAFF,TGTGCCAGCAGTGGCAGGGTGTATAACACTGACGCTTTCTTT
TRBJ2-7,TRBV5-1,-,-,CASSEGPGLAPSYEQYF,TGCGCCAGCAGCGAAGGCCCGGGACTGGCCCCCTCCTACGAGCAGTACTTC
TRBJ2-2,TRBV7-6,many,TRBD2,CASSSLAENTGELFF,TGTGCCAGCAGCTCACTAGCGGAAAACACCGGGGAGCTGTTTTTT
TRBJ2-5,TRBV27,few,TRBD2,CASRFGGVETQYF,TGTGCCAGCAGATTTGGGGGGGTGGAGACCCAGTACTTC
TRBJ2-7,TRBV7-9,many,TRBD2,CASSFSGRGGEQYF,TGTGCCAGCAGCTTTAGCGGGAGAGGCGGCGAGCAGTACTTC
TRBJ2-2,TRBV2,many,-,CASSGGARNGELFF,TGTGCCAGCAGTGGCGGGGCCCGGAACGGGGAGCTGTTTTTT
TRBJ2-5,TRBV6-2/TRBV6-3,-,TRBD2,CASTLHPSGLAIETQYF,TGTGCCAGCACCCTTCACCCCTCGGGACTAGCGATAGAGACCCAGTACTTC
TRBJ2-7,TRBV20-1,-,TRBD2,CSANRLAGDHEQYF,TGCAGTGCTAACCGACTAGCGGGAGATCACGAGCAGTACTTC
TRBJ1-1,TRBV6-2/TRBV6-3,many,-,CASRARTVNTEAFF,TGTGCCAGCAGGGCAAGGACGGTGAACACTGAAGCTTTCTTT
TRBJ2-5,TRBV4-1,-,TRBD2,CASSQQPGGPRSLESQYF,TGCGCCAGCAGCCAACAACCGGGGGGGCCGAGATCCCTAGAGTCCCAGTACTTC
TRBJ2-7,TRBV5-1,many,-,CASSLGVISYEQYF,TGCGCCAGCAGCCTAGGGGTTATCTCCTACGAGCAGTACTTC
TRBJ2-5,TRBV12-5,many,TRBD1,CASGLDAGQGFAQYF,TGTGCTAGTGGTTTGGACGCGGGACAGGGGTTCGCCCAGTACTTC
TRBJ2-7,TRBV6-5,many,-,CASSYSSDVGAYEQYF,TGTGCCAGCAGTTACTCGTCGGACGTAGGGGCCTACGAGCAGTACTTC
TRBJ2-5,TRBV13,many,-,CASSTRVAGETQYF,TGTGCCAGCAGCACACGGGTCGCGGGAGAGACCCAGTACTTC
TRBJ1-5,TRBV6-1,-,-,CASILAWTGNQPQHF,TGTGCCAGCATCCTGGCCTGGACGGGCAATCAGCCCCAGCATTTT
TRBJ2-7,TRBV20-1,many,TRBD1,CSASPGTGVEQYF,TGCAGTGCTAGCCCGGGGACAGGGGTTGAGCAGTACTTC
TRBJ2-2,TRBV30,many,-,CAWRRNSATGELFF,TGTGCCTGGAGGAGGAATTCAGCCACCGGGGAGCTGTTTTTT
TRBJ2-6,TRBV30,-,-,CARSIRSGANVLTF,TGTGCCCGGAGTATCCGCTCTGGTGCCAACGTCCTGACTTTC
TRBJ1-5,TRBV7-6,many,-,CASSLVDRQPQHF,TGTGCCAGCAGCTTAGTGGACCGTCAGCCCCAGCATTTT
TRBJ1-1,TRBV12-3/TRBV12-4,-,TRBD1,CASSPTGRGGAFF,TGTGCCAGCAGTCCGACAGGGAGAGGGGGGGCTTTCTTT
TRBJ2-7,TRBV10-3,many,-,CAISAGRGYGDEQYF,TGTGCCATCAGTGCGGGCAGGGGCTACGGGGACGAGCAGTACTTC
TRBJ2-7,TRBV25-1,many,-,CASRAIGGDYEQYF,TGTGCCAGCAGAGCTATCGGGGGAGACTACGAGCAGTACTTC
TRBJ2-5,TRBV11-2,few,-,CASRRGGRETKYF,TGTGCCAGCAGGAGGGGGGGCCGAGAGACCAAGTACTTC
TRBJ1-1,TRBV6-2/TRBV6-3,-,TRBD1,CASSYGGTEAEAFF,TGTGCCAGCAGTTACGGCGGGACAGAAGCTGAAGCTTTCTTT
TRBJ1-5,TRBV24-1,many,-,CATSDPRTPEGGKPQHF,TGTGCCACCAGTGACCCCAGGACACCCGAAGGAGGTAAGCCCCAGCATTTT
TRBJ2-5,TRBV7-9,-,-,CASSLPNGETQYF,TGTGCCAGCAGCTTACCCAACGGGGAGACCCAGTACTTC
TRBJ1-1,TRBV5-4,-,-,CASSSPRSRRSNTEAFF,TGTGCCAGCAGCTCGCCGCGGTCTCGCCGTTCCAACACTGAAGCTTTCTTT